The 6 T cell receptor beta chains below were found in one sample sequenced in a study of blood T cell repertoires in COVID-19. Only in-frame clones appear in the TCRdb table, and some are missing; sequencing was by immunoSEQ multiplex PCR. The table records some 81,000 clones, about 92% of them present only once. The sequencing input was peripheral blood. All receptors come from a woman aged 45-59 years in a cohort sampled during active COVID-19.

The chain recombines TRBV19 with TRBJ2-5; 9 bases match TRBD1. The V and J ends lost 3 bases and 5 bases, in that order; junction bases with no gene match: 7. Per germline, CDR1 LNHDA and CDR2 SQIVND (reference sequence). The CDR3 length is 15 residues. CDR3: CASSMGGQGVETQYF. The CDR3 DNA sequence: TGTGCCAGTAGTATGGGGGGACAGGGAGTGGAGACCCAGTACTTC. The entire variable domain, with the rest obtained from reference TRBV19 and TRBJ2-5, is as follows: DGGITQSPKYLFRKEGQNVTLSCEQNLNHDAMYWYRQDPGQGLRLIYYSQIVNDFQKGDIAEGYSVSREKKESFPLTVTSAQKNPTAFYLCASSMGGQGVETQYFGPGTRLLVL.

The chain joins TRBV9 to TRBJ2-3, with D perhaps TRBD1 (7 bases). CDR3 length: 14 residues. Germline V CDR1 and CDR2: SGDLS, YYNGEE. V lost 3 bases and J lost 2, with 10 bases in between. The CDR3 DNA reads TGTGCCAGCAGCGCCAGGGGGGCCACAGATACGCAGTATTTT. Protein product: CASSARGATDTQYF. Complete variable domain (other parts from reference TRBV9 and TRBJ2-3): DSGVTQTPKHLITATGQRVTLRCSPRSGDLSVYWYQQSLDQGLQFLIQYYNGEERAKGNILERFSAQQFPDLHSELNLSSLELGDSALYFCASSARGATDTQYFGPGTRLTVL.

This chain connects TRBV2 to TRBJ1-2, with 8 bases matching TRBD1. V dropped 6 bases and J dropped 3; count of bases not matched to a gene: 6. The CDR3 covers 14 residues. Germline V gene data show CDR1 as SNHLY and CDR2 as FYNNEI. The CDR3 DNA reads TGTGCCAGCAGGCTAGACAGGGGAGACTATGGCTACACCTTC. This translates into CASRLDRGDYGYTF.

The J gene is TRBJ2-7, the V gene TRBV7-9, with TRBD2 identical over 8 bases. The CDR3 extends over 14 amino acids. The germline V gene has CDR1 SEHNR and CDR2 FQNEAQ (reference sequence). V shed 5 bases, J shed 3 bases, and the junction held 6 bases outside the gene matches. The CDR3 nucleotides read TGTGCCAGCAGCGAGGGGCTAGCGGGCTACGAGCAGTACTTC. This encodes CASSEGLAGYEQYF.

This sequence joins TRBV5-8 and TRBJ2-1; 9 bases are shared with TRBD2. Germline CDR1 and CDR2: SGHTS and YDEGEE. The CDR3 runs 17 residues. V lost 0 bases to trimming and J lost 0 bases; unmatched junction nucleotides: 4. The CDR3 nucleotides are TGTGCCAGCAGCTTGGCCATGACTAGCGGCTCCTACAATGAGCAGTTCTTC. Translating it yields CASSLAMTSGSYNEQFF.

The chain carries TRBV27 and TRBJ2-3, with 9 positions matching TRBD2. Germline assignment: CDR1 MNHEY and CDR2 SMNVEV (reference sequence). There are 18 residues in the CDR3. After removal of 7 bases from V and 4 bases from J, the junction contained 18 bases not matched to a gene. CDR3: CASTTFGPIAGAADTQYF. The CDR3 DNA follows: TGTGCCAGCACCACATTCGGGCCAATAGCGGGAGCCGCAGATACGCAGTATTTT.